This passage covers 10 T cell receptor beta chains from one sample sequenced in a study of glioma-infiltrating T cells. The iRepertoire nested amplicon-rescue multiplex PCR amplified TCR alpha and beta CDR3s from RNA. One entry per CDR3 protein, called by TCRdb with MiXCR from the multiplex PCR reads. The data hold 150,000 to 200,000 distinct CDR3 sequences, with 32% observed a single time. Sequencing was carried out using glioma tissue, nonneoplastic brain tissue, or PBMCs (not recorded which). The receptor source for this set is a human donor with low-grade glioma or glioblastoma, undergoing nonglioma brain surgery, or in good health (not recorded which).

This clonotype was counted at least ten times. The chain combines TRBV5-4 with TRBJ2-5; D is unclear. Germline V CDR1 and CDR2: SGHNT, YYREEE (reference sequence). V lost 1 base to trimming and J lost 0 bases, with 7 bases between them. The CDR3 totals 14 residues. The CDR3 nucleotides read TGTGCCAGCAGCTTGAGAGGCTACCAAGAGACCCAGTACTTC. Translating it yields CASSLRGYQETQYF.

On this clonotype: Possible read error: a much larger clone is one base away. The rearrangement uses TRBV7-2 and TRBJ1-4, with D possibly matching TRBD1 (6 bases). Looked up from germline, CDR1 is SGHTA and CDR2 is FQGNSA. There are 14 residues in the CDR3. The CDR3 protein is CASNLDRGKEKLFF. CDR3 DNA: TGTGCCAGCAACTTAGATAGGGGGAAGGAAAAACTGTTTTTT.

Of note for this clonotype: Just one base apart from a much larger clone, this may be a read error. The CDR3 region has the DNA TGTGCCAGCAGCTTGGGTAGCGGGAGGGGTTATGAGCAGTTCTTC. Translated: CASSLGSGRGYEQFF. This chain connects TRBV7-9 to TRBJ2-1, with 11 bases fitting TRBD2. This CDR3 is built from 15 residues. CDR1 and CDR2 from the germline V gene are SEHNR and FQNEAQ (reference sequence). The V segment lost 3 bases and the J segment 8 bases; nucleotides outside the gene matches: 6.

The table lists this clonotype with many counts. The V gene is TRBV2, the J gene TRBJ1-2; 9 nucleotides align to TRBD1. The trim removed 4 bases at V and 6 bases at J, leaving 3 bases unmatched. Germline V gene data show CDR1 as SNHLY and CDR2 as FYNNEI. The CDR3 spans 13 residues. The CDR3 bases are TGTGCCAGCAGTGCGGACAGGGGAGATGGCTACACCTTC. Amino acid sequence: CASSADRGDGYTF. Supplemented by reference TRBV2 and TRBJ1-2, the full variable domain reads EPEVTQTPSHQVTQMGQEVILRCVPISNHLYFYWYRQILGQKVEFLVSFYNNEISEKSEIFDDQFSVERPDGSNFTLKIRSTKLEDSAMYFCASSADRGDGYTFGSGTRLTVV.

V is TRBV19 and J is TRBJ1-1; D not resolved. The CDR3 spans 15 residues. Per germline, CDR1 LNHDA and CDR2 SQIVND (reference sequence). The CDR3 spells CASQQTETGSTEAFF. For the CDR3, the DNA is TGTGCGTCGCAACAGACGGAAACTGGGAGCACTGAAGCTTTCTTT.

The J gene is TRBJ2-5, the V gene TRBV19, with TRBD2 matching 10 bases. The CDR3 spans 15 residues. Germline V CDR1 and CDR2: LNHDA, SQIVND (reference sequence). V lost 4 bases and J lost 1; bases outside the gene matches: 3. CDR3 sequence: CASSTLAGFQETQYF. As DNA, the CDR3 is TGTGCCAGTAGTACACTAGCGGGATTCCAAGAGACCCAGTACTTC.

This clonotype was counted a few times. The rearrangement links TRBV24-1 to TRBJ2-7; tentatively, D is TRBD1 or TRBD2 (5 bases each). The V gene lost 2 bases and the J gene lost 9 bases, with 13 bases spanning the gap. There are 13 residues in the CDR3. CDR1 and CDR2 (germline): KGHDR, SFDVKD. The chain's CDR3 is CATSDSGRIAQYF. CDR3 nucleotide sequence: TGTGCCACCAGTGATTCAGGGAGAATTGCGCAGTACTTC.

As to this clonotype: This may come from a read error, since a much larger clone is one base off. The CDR3 loop reads CSSRVLGITDTQYF. The CDR3, as DNA: TGCAGTTCTAGAGTCTTGGGGATAACAGATACGCAGTATTTT. This chain connects TRBV20-1 to TRBJ2-3; D call uncertain. The CDR3 has 14 amino acids. Germline CDR1 is DFQATT and CDR2 is SNEGSKA (reference sequence).

V and J are TRBV7-9 and TRBJ2-2; a weak D match, TRBD2 (6 bases). CDR1 SEHNR and CDR2 FQNEAQ come from the germline V gene (reference sequence). This CDR3 comprises 12 residues. Trimming cost V 4 bases and J 9 bases, with 9 bases left between them. CDR3 in DNA: TGTGCCAGCAGCTCGGGAGCATGGGAGCTGTTTTTT. It encodes CASSSGAWELFF.

This clonotype was seen repeatedly, ten times or more. V usage is TRBV27 and J usage is TRBJ1-1, with a weak D call TRBD1 (5 bases). The CDR3 loop spans 15 amino acids. The V and J ends lost 0 bases and 4 bases respectively, with 12 bases between them. The germline V gene has CDR1 MNHEY and CDR2 SMNVEV (reference sequence). This CDR3 is CASSLSPTATTEAFF. For the CDR3, the DNA is TGTGCCAGCAGTTTATCCCCGACAGCTACCACTGAAGCTTTCTTT.